Presented here are 25 T cell receptor beta chains from one specimen sequenced in a study of radiotherapy plus CTLA-4 blockade in lung cancer. Sequenced by immunoSEQ multiplex PCR; TCRdb stores in-frame clones only, minus some. The data show roughly 75,000 clones, about 84% seen once. The starting material was peripheral blood, obtained from a patient treated with radiotherapy plus ipilimumab. The receptors derive from a human donor with non-small cell lung cancer who had stable disease on radiotherapy plus ipilimumab.

The J gene is TRBJ2-3, the V gene TRBV5-1; D remains ambiguous. Trimming shortened V by 0 bases and J by 2 bases, and 7 bases separated the two germline ends. The CDR3 totals 14 residues. Germline V CDR1 and CDR2: SGHRS, YFSETQ. The CDR3 region has the DNA TGCGCCAGCAGCTTGGACAGTTCCACAGATACGCAGTATTTT. Its protein product is CASSLDSSTDTQYF.

The table lists this clone with a count of one. The J gene is TRBJ2-1, the V gene TRBV9; 12 positions agree with TRBD2. This CDR3 region has 17 residues. CDR1 is SGDLS and CDR2 is YYNGEE in the germline V gene. V dropped 0 bases and J dropped 0; count of bases not matched to a gene: 1. CDR3 DNA: TGTGCCAGCAGCGTAGAACTAGCGGGAGGCTCCTACAATGAGCAGTTCTTC. Protein: CASSVELAGGSYNEQFF.

This clone was seen a few times. The CDR3 sequence: CASRRTGWEYF. Written as DNA, the CDR3 is TGTGCCAGCAGAAGGACAGGGTGGGAGTATTTT. The gene calls are TRBV6-1 and TRBJ2-3, with 8 bases identical to TRBD1. This CDR3 region has 11 residues. Unmatched junction bases numbered 6, after V lost 6 bases and J lost 13 bases. Germline CDR1 is MNHNS and CDR2 is SASEGT.

The genes are TRBV5-4 and TRBJ1-1, with D uncertain. Between the trimmed V and J ends, which lost 4 bases and 4 bases, there was a span of 23 bases. The CDR3 consists of 17 residues. Germline assignment: CDR1 SGHNT and CDR2 YYREEE (reference sequence). CDR3 DNA: TGTGCCAGCAGCCAGTCTGGAGGGCGATACGGTAGCACTGAAGCTTTCTTT. Translation: CASSQSGGRYGSTEAFF.

The chain carries TRBV27 and TRBJ2-1; no clear D gene. Trimming took off 3 bases at V and 8 bases at J, with 14 bases between the two ends. Germline loops: CDR1 MNHEY, CDR2 SMNVEV (reference sequence). The CDR3 totals 14 residues. The CDR3 sequence: CASSFVDPSHEQFF. The CDR3 region has the DNA TGTGCCAGCAGTTTTGTTGACCCCTCACATGAGCAGTTCTTC.

DNA of the CDR3: TGTGCCTGGAGTGTGAACAGGGGGCTGGATGGCTACACCTTC. Translating gives CAWSVNRGLDGYTF. The V call is TRBV30, the J call TRBJ1-2; 9 bases are a match to TRBD1. Germline V lookup: CDR1 GTSNPN, CDR2 SVGIG (reference sequence). V lost 0 bases and J lost 6; bases outside the gene matches: 5. The CDR3 covers 14 residues. The full variable domain, with the rest looked up from reference TRBV30 and TRBJ1-2, is SQTIHQWPATLVQPVGSPLSLECTVEGTSNPNLYWYRQAAGRGLQLLFYSVGIGQISSEVPQNLSASRPQDRQFILSSKKLLLSDSGFYLCAWSVNRGLDGYTFGSGTRLTVV.

V gene TRBV9 combines with J gene TRBJ2-7, with D possibly TRBD2 on 5 matching bases. Germline CDR1 and CDR2: SGDLS and YYNGEE. Trimming took 0 bases from V and 2 from J, leaving 12 bases between them. The CDR3 is 15 amino acids. CDR3 sequence reads: CASSVGAGSAYEQYF. CDR3 nucleotides: TGTGCCAGCAGCGTAGGTGCAGGTAGCGCCTACGAGCAGTACTTC.

This sequence joins TRBV28 and TRBJ1-5; D is uncertain. Trimming stripped 5 bases from V and 1 base from J, with 12 bases between. The CDR3 loop spans 15 amino acids. Germline values: CDR1 MDHEN, CDR2 SYDVKM. DNA of the CDR3: TGTGCCAGCAGTCCGATACGGAGGAGCAATCAGCCCCAGCATTTT. This sequence encodes CASSPIRRSNQPQHF.

This chain uses TRBV28 with TRBJ1-6, with TRBD1 identical over 9 bases. The germline CDR1 and CDR2 sequences are MDHEN and SYDVKM. The ends lost 4 bases at V and 7 bases at J; junction bases unmatched: 5. The CDR3 contains 15 residues. CDR3 in amino acids: CASSSGGTGNSPLHF. CDR3 bases: TGTGCCAGCAGTTCGGGCGGGACAGGGAATTCACCCCTCCACTTT.

The sample holds a few counts of this clone. The chain combines TRBV7-2 with TRBJ2-7; D gene unclear. The CDR3 consists of 12 residues. Looked up from germline, CDR1 is SGHTA and CDR2 is FQGNSA. Trimming shortened V by 5 bases and J by 3 bases, and 8 bases separated the two germline ends. The DNA of the CDR3 is TGTGCCAGCAGCCTAACAAACTACGAGCAGTACTTC. This codes for CASSLTNYEQYF.

This rearrangement joins TRBV7-9 to TRBJ2-2, with a weak D call TRBD2 (6 bases). Germline V gene data show CDR1 as SEHNR and CDR2 as FQNEAQ (reference sequence). This CDR3 region has 16 residues. The ends were cut back, 4 bases at V and 0 bases at J, with 12 bases in the middle. The CDR3 region is CASSYPGVANTGELFF. DNA of the CDR3: TGTGCCAGCAGCTATCCGGGGGTAGCGAACACCGGGGAGCTGTTTTTT.

The chain carries TRBV4-1 and TRBJ2-2, with TRBD2 matching over 7 bases. Germline CDR1 MGHRA, CDR2 YSYEKL. The trim removed 4 bases at V and 1 base at J, leaving 12 bases unmatched. This CDR3 has 18 residues. The CDR3 loop is CASSPAGRVSQNTGELFF. The CDR3 coding sequence is TGCGCCAGCAGCCCCGCTGGGAGGGTGAGCCAGAACACCGGGGAGCTGTTTTTT.

V gene TRBV15 combines with J gene TRBJ2-7; D is unclear. V was cut by 2 bases and J by 6 bases, with 11 bases left in between. Germline values: CDR1 LNHNV, CDR2 YYDKDF (reference sequence). There are 13 residues in the CDR3. The CDR3 DNA follows: TGTGCCACCAGCAGACCCGTCGCACTCGAGCAGTACTTC. As protein: CATSRPVALEQYF.

The gene calls are TRBV2 and TRBJ1-2, with a weak D call TRBD1 (5 bases). CDR1 and CDR2 from the germline V gene are SNHLY and FYNNEI. This CDR3 contains 14 residues. V was pared by 6 bases and J by 2 bases, with 13 bases between. CDR3 coding DNA: TGTGCCAGCAGACCCACGACAGCCAACTATGGCTACACCTTC. Its protein product is CASRPTTANYGYTF.

V is TRBV10-1 and J is TRBJ2-7; 10 positions agree with TRBD1. Germline-derived CDR1 and CDR2 are WNHNN and SYGVQD (reference sequence). The CDR3 extends over 17 amino acids. Trimming cost V 5 bases and J 1 base; bases outside gene matches: 11. The DNA of the CDR3 is TGCGCCAGCAGTAAAGCCGGGACAGGGGCCGCATCCTACGAGCAGTACTTC. It specifies CASSKAGTGAASYEQYF.

The rearrangement joins TRBV7-9 to TRBJ2-1; weak D call: TRBD2 (6 bases). The V end lost 3 bases, the J end lost 7 bases, and 7 bases lay between the germline ends. The CDR3 spans 12 residues. Per the germline V gene, CDR1 is SEHNR and CDR2 is FQNEAQ (reference sequence). CDR3: CASSFAGNEQFF. CDR3 DNA sequence: TGTGCCAGCAGCTTTGCGGGGAATGAGCAGTTCTTC.

V and J are TRBV28 and TRBJ2-1; TRBD2 agrees at 15 bases. Germline CDR1 reads MDHEN; CDR2 reads SYDVKM. V trimming: 6 bases; J trimming: 9 bases; junction bases outside the gene matches: 9. The CDR3 is 16 residues long. The CDR3 DNA reads as TGTGCCAGCAGCCGGACTAGCGGGGGGGCAGTGAGTGAGCAGTTCTTC. It specifies CASSRTSGGAVSEQFF.

V and J are TRBV7-9 and TRBJ1-1; D is unclear. The CDR3 runs 14 residues. The germline V gene encodes CDR1 SEHNR and CDR2 FQNEAQ (reference sequence). The V end was cut by 3 bases, the J end by 2 bases, with 10 bases between. The CDR3 protein is CASSLINLNTEAFF. Written as DNA, the CDR3 is TGTGCCAGCAGCTTGATCAACCTAAACACTGAAGCTTTCTTT.

This rearrangement joins TRBV6-4 to TRBJ2-3; D uncertain. The CDR3 consists of 15 residues. CDR1 and CDR2 from the germline V gene are MRHNA and SNTAGT. Trimming took 3 bases from V and 0 from J, leaving 10 bases between them. CDR3 in DNA: TGTGCCAGCAGTGAGACTGAGACTAGCACAGATACGCAGTATTTT. This translates into CASSETETSTDTQYF.

Written as DNA, the CDR3 is TGCGCCAGCAGTGGACTAACGGAAGCGGGGGGTTACAATGAGCAGTTCTTC. This codes for CASSGLTEAGGYNEQFF. The chain employs TRBV10-2 and TRBJ2-1, with 9 bases matching TRBD2. The CDR3 runs 17 residues. V gave up 4 bases and J gave up 4 bases; unmatched junction bases: 11. Germline V gene lookup returns CDR1 WSHSY and CDR2 SAAADI.

The rearrangement joins TRBV9 to TRBJ2-1, with TRBD1 matching 9 bases. Germline V gene data show CDR1 as SGDLS and CDR2 as YYNGEE. V shed 3 bases, J shed 5 bases, and the junction held 3 bases outside the gene matches. The CDR3 is 14 residues long. CDR3 loop: CASSDRGQNNEQFF. In DNA, the CDR3 is TGTGCCAGCAGCGACAGGGGGCAAAACAATGAGCAGTTCTTC.

Here the CDR3 reads CATYPTGSGNTIYF. The DNA for the CDR3 is TGTGCCACCTACCCGACAGGGTCTGGAAACACCATATATTTT. This rearrangement joins TRBV19 to TRBJ1-3, with 7 bases matching TRBD1. Germline CDR1 is LNHDA and CDR2 is SQIVND (reference sequence). This CDR3 has 14 amino acids. Trimming cost V 10 bases and J 1 base; bases outside gene matches: 7.

The chain has TRBV5-6 and TRBJ1-4; the D is unclear. Germline CDR1 SGHDT, CDR2 YYEEEE. Trimming removed 1 base from V and 3 bases from J, with 10 bases in between. The CDR3 is 15 amino acids. Here the CDR3 DNA reads TGTGCCAGCAGCTTGAAAGGGAGCCCTAATGAAAAACTGTTTTTT. Its translation is CASSLKGSPNEKLFF.

This clone has a single count. This chain links TRBV6-4 with TRBJ2-1; 14 nucleotides agree with TRBD2. Trimming removed 5 bases from V and 7 bases from J; junction bases left unmatched: 10. This CDR3 comprises 17 residues. Germline lookup yields CDR1 MRHNA and CDR2 SNTAGT. The CDR3 DNA sequence: TGTGCCAGCAGTATAACCGGGACTAGCGGGAGAGGGAATGAGCAGTTCTTC. Its protein product is CASSITGTSGRGNEQFF.

The V call is TRBV9, the J call TRBJ2-7; D might be TRBD2 (5 bases). The germline V gene encodes CDR1 SGDLS and CDR2 YYNGEE. The CDR3 contains 16 residues. The V and J ends lost 0 bases and 4 bases respectively, with 17 bases between them. The CDR3, as DNA: TGTGCCAGCAGCGTAGCTGAGGGCCCTCCCCCTTACGAGCAGTACTTC. Translated, it gives CASSVAEGPPPYEQYF.